This T cell receptor (beta chain) originates from a study of T cell clonotyping in hematopoietic cell transplantation. Sequencing was performed with immunoSEQ multiplex PCR; in TCRdb, only in-frame clones are kept and a portion is missing. The table includes 15,000 or so clones, 70% to 90% detected once. The V segment lost 4 bases and the J segment 5 bases; nucleotides outside the gene matches: 8. CDR1 and CDR2 from the germline V gene are LGHNA and YNFKEQ. The CDR3 covers 16 residues. The TCR sequence derives from a middle-aged woman in good health. Some clones in this sample may be carry-over from other donors' samples. The chain combines TRBV4-2 with TRBJ2-2; 9 bases are a match to TRBD2. The sequenced sample was peripheral blood mononuclear cells. CDR3 sequence reads: CASSPIAGELTGELFF. The CDR3 DNA is TGTGCCAGCAGCCCAATAGCGGGAGAATTGACCGGGGAGCTGTTTTTT.